These 30 T cell receptor beta chains share one sample of origin, sequenced in a study of blood T cell repertoires in COVID-19. The assay was immunoSEQ multiplex PCR, and TCRdb's table has in-frame clones only and misses some. The top ten hold about 15% of the sample, which has about 55,000 clones, around 90% seen once. Specimen: peripheral blood. Source of these receptors: an elderly man with acute or convalescent COVID-19.

In its sample, this clone is medium-sized. The chain links TRBV9 to TRBJ1-2; 8 bases agree with TRBD1. The germline CDR1 and CDR2 sequences are SGDLS and YYNGEE. After removal of 0 bases from V and 4 bases from J, the junction contained 8 bases not matched to a gene. The CDR3 loop spans 16 amino acids. In DNA, the CDR3 is TGTGCCAGCAGCGTAGGAGGGCAGGGGGCCGGCTATGGCTACACCTTC. This translates into CASSVGGQGAGYGYTF. Full variable domain (rest looked up from reference TRBV9 and TRBJ1-2): DSGVTQTPKHLITATGQRVTLRCSPRSGDLSVYWYQQSLDQGLQFLIQYYNGEERAKGNILERFSAQQFPDLHSELNLSSLELGDSALYFCASSVGGQGAGYGYTFGSGTRLTVV.

The chain has TRBV29-1 and TRBJ2-5; TRBD1 matches at 9 bases. Germline CDR1 reads SQVTM; CDR2 reads ANQGSEA. The CDR3 sequence is 15 residues long. With 3 bases clipped from V and 7 bases from J, the junction kept 12 bases outside the gene matches. CDR3 amino acids: CSVDGQGLPVGTQYF. The CDR3 coding sequence is TGCAGCGTTGATGGACAGGGGCTACCCGTTGGGACCCAGTACTTC. Full variable domain (missing parts from reference TRBV29-1 and TRBJ2-5): SAVISQKPSRDICQRGTSLTIQCQVDSQVTMMFWYRQQPGQSLTLIATANQGSEATYESGFVIDKFPISRPNLTFSTLTVSNMSPEDSSIYLCSVDGQGLPVGTQYFGPGTRLLVL.

Here the CDR3 DNA reads TGTGCCAGCTCACCACCCCCAGGGGGAGATACGCAGTATTTT. Encoded protein: CASSPPPGGDTQYF. V and J are TRBV18 and TRBJ2-3; 7 bases are shared with TRBD1. The length of the CDR3 is 14 residues. Germline assignment: CDR1 KGHSH and CDR2 LQKENI. The ends lost 0 bases at V and 5 bases at J; junction bases unmatched: 2.

The chain has TRBV7-8 and TRBJ2-7; 9 nucleotides align to TRBD1. V was clipped by 1 base and J by 6 bases; unmatched bases: 7. Germline V gives CDR1 SGHVS, CDR2 FQNEAQ. This CDR3 has 15 residues. CDR3 loop: CASSLGIGQGFEQYF. The CDR3 coding sequence is TGTGCCAGCAGCTTAGGGATCGGACAGGGGTTCGAGCAGTACTTC.

The chain has TRBV7-9 and TRBJ2-1; 10 nucleotides line up with TRBD2. J was trimmed by 2 bases and V by 5 bases; bases with no gene match: 6. This CDR3 comprises 16 residues. Germline V CDR1 and CDR2: SEHNR, FQNEAQ (reference sequence). The CDR3 spells CASSPASGGPYNEQFF. The CDR3 DNA reads TGTGCCAGCAGCCCTGCTAGCGGGGGTCCCTACAATGAGCAGTTCTTC.

J is TRBJ2-3 and V is TRBV5-1; 10 nucleotides align to TRBD1. The V segment lost 4 bases and the J segment 4 bases; nucleotides outside the gene matches: 6. CDR3 length: 15 residues. Germline V gives CDR1 SGHRS, CDR2 YFSETQ. The CDR3 nucleotides read TGCGCCAGCAGCCCCGGGGACAGGGGCCCAGATACGCAGTATTTT. Translating it yields CASSPGDRGPDTQYF. The complete variable domain, with remaining parts taken from reference TRBV5-1 and TRBJ2-3, reads KAGVTQTPRYLIKTRGQQVTLSCSPISGHRSVSWYQQTPGQGLQFLFEYFSETQRNKGNFPGRFSGRQFSNSRSEMNVSTLELGDSALYLCASSPGDRGPDTQYFGPGTRLTVL.

V usage is TRBV5-6 and J usage is TRBJ2-7; 7 bases are a match to TRBD1. V trimming: 1 base; J trimming: 6 bases; junction bases outside the gene matches: 7. CDR1 SGHDT and CDR2 YYEEEE come from the germline V gene. The CDR3 has 14 residues. CDR3 sequence reads: CASSLLKGAGEQYF. CDR3 coding DNA: TGTGCCAGCAGCTTGCTGAAGGGGGCTGGCGAGCAGTACTTC.

The count of this clone is one. The rearrangement joins TRBV3-1 (or the pseudogene TRBV3-2) to TRBJ1-2, with D hard to call. V gave up 1 base and J gave up 4 bases, with 7 bases separating them. The CDR3 totals 13 residues. Looked up from germline, CDR1 is LGHDT and CDR2 is YNNKEL (reference sequence). CDR3 nucleotides: TGTGCCAGCAGCCAAGGTCCCGGCTATGGCTACACCTTC. Amino acid sequence: CASSQGPGYGYTF.

This chain uses TRBV11-3 with TRBJ2-2, with a possible D match to TRBD1 (5 bases). This CDR3 has 15 amino acids. CDR1 and CDR2 from the germline V gene are SGHNT and YENEEA. V lost 1 base, J lost 5 bases, and 11 bases lay in between. This CDR3 is CASSLGQSRTGELFF. CDR3 DNA: TGTGCCAGCAGCTTAGGACAGTCACGAACCGGGGAGCTGTTTTTT. Using reference TRBV11-3 and TRBJ2-2 for the parts outside the CDR3, the full variable domain is EAGVVQSPRYKIIEKKQPVAFWCNPISGHNTLYWYLQNLGQGPELLIRYENEEAVDDSQLPKDRFSAERLKGVDSTLKIQPAELGDSAVYLCASSLGQSRTGELFFGEGSRLTVL.

The chain is built from TRBV6-5 and TRBJ1-2, with D tentatively TRBD1 (6 bases). Between the trimmed V and J ends, which lost 0 bases and 5 bases, there was a span of 16 bases. The CDR3 covers 16 residues. Looked up from germline, CDR1 is MNHEY and CDR2 is SVGAGI. The CDR3 coding sequence is TGTGCCAGCAGTTACTCGACTGGGGGCACCCATTATGGCTACACCTTC. As protein: CASSYSTGGTHYGYTF.

The chain couples TRBV6-4 to TRBJ2-1; the match to TRBD1 covers 7 bases. Germline V gives CDR1 MRHNA, CDR2 SNTAGT. The CDR3 totals 13 residues. V lost 4 bases to trimming and J lost 13 bases; unmatched junction nucleotides: 10. CDR3 sequence reads: CASSVRRDSPQFF. In DNA, the CDR3 is TGTGCCAGCAGTGTCCGCCGGGACAGCCCACAGTTCTTC.

On this clone itself: An end of the junction does not agree with germline; a read error may underlie this. V usage is TRBV6-5 and J usage is TRBJ2-7, with D possibly TRBD1 on 6 matching bases. Germline CDR1 and CDR2: MNHEY and SVGAGI. The CDR3 length is 16 residues. The chain's CDR3 is CASSSTHRQVSNEQYF. In DNA form, the CDR3 reads TGTGCCAGCAGTTCCACCCATCGACAGGTCTCCAACGAGCAGTACTTC.

This clone was seen only once. This sequence joins TRBV3-1 (or the pseudogene TRBV3-2) and TRBJ2-2; tentatively, D is TRBD1 (6 bases). Germline V gene lookup returns CDR1 LGHDT and CDR2 YNNKEL (reference sequence). This CDR3 contains 14 residues. V dropped 6 bases and J dropped 2 bases, with 10 bases sitting between them. The CDR3 region is CASRKDSNTGELFF. The CDR3 DNA sequence: TGTGCCAGCAGAAAGGACAGCAACACCGGGGAGCTGTTTTTT.

This chain uses TRBV3-1 (or the pseudogene TRBV3-2) with TRBJ2-2, with a weak D call TRBD2 (5 bases). CDR3 length: 14 amino acids. The V end lost 4 bases, the J end lost 4 bases, and 10 bases lay between the germline ends. Germline CDR1 and CDR2: LGHDT and YNNKEL (reference sequence). The CDR3 loop reads CASSRPSTTGELFF. The CDR3, as DNA: TGTGCCAGCAGCCGTCCTAGCACCACCGGGGAGCTGTTTTTT.

The rearrangement uses TRBV5-1 and TRBJ2-3; 9 bases map to TRBD1. This CDR3 spans 16 amino acids. Germline values: CDR1 SGHRS, CDR2 YFSETQ. Unmatched junction bases numbered 7, after V lost 5 bases and J lost 0 bases. The CDR3 DNA sequence: TGCGCCAGCAGAACCCGGGACAGGGCCAGCACAGATACGCAGTATTTT. The encoded protein is CASRTRDRASTDTQYF.

The chain employs TRBV19 and TRBJ2-3, with 12 positions matching TRBD1. The V gene end was trimmed by 1 base and the J gene end by 6 bases; junction bases not matched to a gene: 2. This CDR3 has 15 amino acids. Germline V lookup: CDR1 LNHDA, CDR2 SQIVND (reference sequence). Written as DNA, the CDR3 is TGTGCCAGTAGTATAGGGGGACAGGGGGCCGATACGCAGTATTTT. Amino acid sequence: CASSIGGQGADTQYF.

V gene TRBV30 combines with J gene TRBJ1-1; the D gene is possibly TRBD1 (5 bases). The CDR3 length is 13 residues. Germline values: CDR1 GTSNPN, CDR2 SVGIG (reference sequence). The germline V and J ends were trimmed by 7 bases and 5 bases, with 17 bases remaining between them. In DNA, the CDR3 is TGTGCCTCCGGTGCGGCAGGGAGGACTGAAGCTTTCTTT. Translation: CASGAAGRTEAFF.

A note on this clone: The junction differs from germline at one of its ends, possibly a read error. This sample also contains other DNA sequences that code for the same CDR3. The V gene is TRBV5-5, the J gene TRBJ2-7, with unresolved D. The CDR3 has 13 residues. Germline CDR1 and CDR2: SGHKS and YYEKEE (reference sequence). CDR3 sequence (DNA): TGTGCCAGCAGTTTGGCGCAGAACTACGAGCAGTACTTC. It translates to CASSLAQNYEQYF.

V usage is TRBV10-3 and J usage is TRBJ1-5; TRBD1 agrees at 9 bases. Unmatched junction bases numbered 15, after V lost 6 bases and J lost 6 bases. Looked up from germline, CDR1 is ENHRY and CDR2 is SYGVKD. The CDR3 loop spans 17 amino acids. In nucleotides, the CDR3 is TGTGCCATCAGCGATTCATTACCGGGACAGGGCGGTCAGCCCCAGCATTTT. It translates to CAISDSLPGQGGQPQHF.

The V call is TRBV5-8, the J call TRBJ2-2, with TRBD2 matching 10 bases. The CDR3 is 15 residues long. Germline assignment: CDR1 SGHTS and CDR2 YDEGEE. V was clipped by 5 bases and J by 4 bases; unmatched bases: 5. CDR3 residues: CASRPGTSVTGELFF. The CDR3 DNA reads as TGTGCCAGCAGGCCCGGGACTAGCGTCACCGGGGAGCTGTTTTTT.

The CDR3 bases are TGTGCCAGCAGCTCATCTGGGACAGACCATCACCAAGAGACCCAGTACTTC. It encodes CASSSSGTDHHQETQYF. V gene TRBV5-4 combines with J gene TRBJ2-5; 7 bases align to TRBD1. V dropped 3 bases and J dropped 0; count of bases not matched to a gene: 11. The V gene's germline CDR1 is SGHNT and CDR2 YYREEE (reference sequence). The CDR3 loop spans 17 amino acids.

This chain connects TRBV7-9 to TRBJ2-7; 10 positions match TRBD1. This CDR3 region has 16 residues. V lost 4 bases, J lost 2 bases, and 8 bases stayed unmatched. CDR1 is SEHNR, CDR2 FQNEAQ, per germline (reference sequence). The chain's CDR3 is CASSSPGTGVTYEQYF. DNA of the CDR3: TGTGCCAGCAGCTCACCCGGGACAGGGGTAACCTACGAGCAGTACTTC.

The chain links TRBV19 to TRBJ2-7; no clear D. The CDR3 consists of 15 residues. V was clipped by 7 bases and J by 4 bases, with 20 bases between them. In germline, CDR1 is LNHDA, CDR2 SQIVND (reference sequence). The CDR3 DNA reads as TGTGCCAGTACTCCATCATTTCCCCCTACGTACGAGCAGTACTTC. Protein sequence: CASTPSFPPTYEQYF. Full variable domain (missing parts from reference TRBV19 and TRBJ2-7): DGGITQSPKYLFRKEGQNVTLSCEQNLNHDAMYWYRQDPGQGLRLIYYSQIVNDFQKGDIAEGYSVSREKKESFPLTVTSAQKNPTAFYLCASTPSFPPTYEQYFGPGTRLTVT.

The gene calls are TRBV7-9 and TRBJ1-3; D gene unclear. Germline values: CDR1 SEHNR, CDR2 FQNEAQ (reference sequence). CDR3 size: 16 residues. Trimming pared 2 bases from V and 0 bases from J, leaving 11 bases between. The CDR3 is CASSLSGQISGNTIYF. DNA for the CDR3: TGTGCCAGCAGCTTATCAGGCCAGATCTCTGGAAACACCATATATTTT.

V usage is TRBV10-3 and J usage is TRBJ1-4; 9 bases are shared with TRBD1. CDR1 is ENHRY, CDR2 SYGVKD, per germline. This CDR3 spans 16 amino acids. V was pared by 5 bases and J by 6 bases, with 10 bases of the junction left unmatched. The CDR3 DNA follows: TGTGCCATCAGTCCCCAATTCCGGACAGGGGATGAAAAACTGTTTTTT. This sequence encodes CAISPQFRTGDEKLFF.

This sequence joins TRBV5-1 and TRBJ1-6; 8 positions agree with TRBD1. This CDR3 has 16 amino acids. Germline lookup yields CDR1 SGHRS and CDR2 YFSETQ. With 3 bases clipped from V and 10 bases from J, the junction kept 12 bases outside the gene matches. CDR3 nucleotides: TGCGCCAGCAGCTCCGAGGACAGGGAAAAGAGGTCACCCCTCCACTTT. Its translation: CASSSEDREKRSPLHF. Full variable domain (rest looked up from reference TRBV5-1 and TRBJ1-6): KAGVTQTPRYLIKTRGQQVTLSCSPISGHRSVSWYQQTPGQGLQFLFEYFSETQRNKGNFPGRFSGRQFSNSRSEMNVSTLELGDSALYLCASSSEDREKRSPLHFGNGTRLTVT.

The chain joins TRBV28 to TRBJ1-4; D is unresolved. V shed 6 bases and J shed 5 bases, with 19 bases lying between them. This CDR3 comprises 16 residues. The germline gives CDR1 MDHEN, CDR2 SYDVKM. In DNA, the CDR3 is TGTGCCAGCAGCTCTTCCTCGGGGTGGGAAAATGAAAAACTGTTTTTT. This codes for CASSSSSGWENEKLFF.

The chain is built from TRBV9 and TRBJ2-7, with 11 bases matching TRBD2. Per germline, CDR1 SGDLS and CDR2 YYNGEE. This CDR3 is built from 16 residues. With 4 bases clipped from V and 2 bases from J, the junction kept 8 bases outside the gene matches. Here the CDR3 DNA reads TGTGCCAGCAGCACCTCCGGGACTAGCGGCGCCTACGAGCAGTACTTC. It specifies CASSTSGTSGAYEQYF.

The V call is TRBV19, the J call TRBJ1-5, with 9 bases fitting TRBD1. V was clipped by 4 bases and J by 6 bases; unmatched bases: 10. Germline assignment: CDR1 LNHDA and CDR2 SQIVND (reference sequence). The CDR3 totals 16 residues. The DNA of the CDR3 is TGTGCCAGTAGTACCCCGACAGGGGGAGGTACTCAGCCCCAGCATTTT. This translates into CASSTPTGGGTQPQHF.

The chain is built from TRBV28 and TRBJ2-3; possibly TRBD2 for D (6 bases). The CDR3 has 17 amino acids. Germline V gene data show CDR1 as MDHEN and CDR2 as SYDVKM. Trimming shortened V by 5 bases and J by 4 bases, and 22 bases separated the two germline ends. The CDR3 spells CASSHRTTSMGPDTQYF. CDR3 bases: TGTGCCAGCAGTCATCGGACGACTAGTATGGGTCCAGATACGCAGTATTTT. The full variable domain, in which reference TRBV28 and TRBJ2-3 provide the parts outside the CDR3, is DVKVTQSSRYLVKRTGEKVFLECVQDMDHENMFWYRQDPGLGLRLIYFSYDVKMKEKGDIPEGYSVSREKKERFSLILESASTNQTSMYLCASSHRTTSMGPDTQYFGPGTRLTVL.